Below, one T cell receptor (beta chain) is given with its context. No antigen is known for it. Within one base of it there is no much larger clone, and no base qualities were kept. The sample is drawn from a study of T cell responses to AZD1222 COVID-19 vaccine (dated by TCRdb to about 2021). The study in broad terms: AZD1222 recipients with second doses at about 4 weeks or about 12 weeks were pooled, because spike-specific TCR depth and breadth did not differ between schedules. Enrollment into the trials was organized by age into subgroups of 18-55, 56-69 and 70-plus years, and those subgroups contained approximately 150, 30 and 60 TCR-sequenced participants, respectively. TCR sequencing covered 233 trial participants: 207 given two doses of AZD1222 and around 25 given two doses of MenACWY control vaccine. General conclusions and limits of the study: Because no day 14 peak-response samples were available, repertoires were characterized only after the peak T cell response. The 56-69-year group was small, and its depth increase did not reach significance, likely because of low power. Conclusions about previously exposed vaccinees are limited because only a handful of AZD1222 recipients were SARS-CoV-2 seropositive at baseline. Epitopes outside the regions mutated in the B.1.351 and B.1.1.7 variants were reportedly recognized by nearly half of the unique spike-specific TCRs. Most participants were white British and females outnumbered males, and the authors suggested that clonal diversity may have been underestimated. After two AZD1222 doses, spike-specific TCR breadth and depth were significantly higher than at day 0 and than in MenACWY recipients. The vaccine-associated CD4 TCRs covered the entire spike protein, and the dominant responses fell in regions 160-218 and 743-854.

The CDR3 regions of human TCRbeta chains were analyzed by immunosequencing. As for the original processing: TCRs in the repertoires were matched against a reference library of SARS-CoV-2-specific TCRs that had been generated with the MIRA antigen-specificity platform. Breadth was defined as the fraction of unique TCRs that were SARS-CoV-2-associated, and depth was defined as the fraction of total T cells that were SARS-CoV-2-associated. Using the MIRA data, every spike-specific TCR was mapped to the spike region that the TCR reacted to and assigned to either a CD4 or a CD8 class. Log10-transformed breadth and depth values were compared by one-way ANOVA with Sidak's multiple comparisons tests. Here the immuneACCESS table is served through TCRdb, limited to in-frame sequences with V and J called. Missing clones are a known gap in these copies; in checked studies unresolved V genes cover under half, and the rest lacks a known reason. V, J and clone size are taken as reported in that table, and D and trimming were inferred from the DNA itself. The sample table contains approximately 160,000 clones; only one count was recorded for roughly 87% of them. The ten largest clones take up 2.6% of the sample.

The sample's time point label, decoded: baseline before first vaccination. Samples from vaccinated people were obtained from the UK trials COV001 and COV002, which included a single-blind randomized controlled phase 2/3 trial of AZD1222 (ChAdOx1 nCoV-19) in healthy adults. For TCRbeta chain sequencing, PBMC samples from trial participants were taken at day 0 and at day 28 after the second dose. Relative to germline, V is 2 bases shorter and J is 5 bases shorter, with 9 bases between their ends. CDR1 and CDR2 are drawn from the germline V gene: MNHEY, SVGAGI. From cysteine to phenylalanine, the CDR3 is 13 amino acids long. The read is trimmed to its CDR3 DNA, 39 bases read in frame from base 1.

The clonotype was recovered from an adult in good health. The chain is encoded by TRBV6-5 joined to TRBJ1-2; there is no confident call for the D gene. Sequenced here: peripheral blood, sampled on day 0 of AZD1222 vaccination. The DNA sequence follows: TGTGCCAGCAGTTACGGGAGGAGATATGGCTACACCTTC. Its protein is CASSYGRRYGYTF.